The 8 T cell receptor beta chains below come from one sample, sequenced in a study of T cells in tuberculosis. Data came from immunoSEQ multiplex PCR; TCRdb stores just in-frame clones and leaves some out. Seen here are several thousand clones, approximately 95% observed once, and the top ten hold 11%. Material for sequencing was PBMCs. The receptors were sampled from an adult with tuberculosis.

The rearrangement links TRBV19 to TRBJ2-3; D unclear. Germline CDR1 LNHDA, CDR2 SQIVND (reference sequence). The CDR3 spans 15 residues. V was trimmed by 5 bases and J by 5 bases, leaving 17 bases between them. The CDR3 reads CASSQNPRVGDTQYF. CDR3 in DNA: TGTGCCAGTAGTCAAAACCCCCGGGTAGGAGATACGCAGTATTTT.

J is TRBJ2-7 and V is TRBV27, with D maybe TRBD1 (7 bases). CDR1 is MNHEY and CDR2 is SMNVEV in the germline V gene (reference sequence). This CDR3 region has 13 residues. V was trimmed by 6 bases and J by 10 bases, leaving 19 bases between them. As DNA, the CDR3 is TGTGCCAGCAGGACGGGGGACAGTGTAGACCAGTACTTC. It translates to CASRTGDSVDQYF.

This clone was recorded once. The V call is TRBV12-2, the J call TRBJ2-5; the listed D gene, TRBD2, was not tested against the DNA. TRBV12-2 is labeled a pseudogene. The CDR3 is made up of 14 amino acids. Written as DNA, the CDR3 is TGTGCAAGTCGCGTCTGCCGGGAGGGGGAGACCCAGTACTTC. Amino acid sequence: CASRVCREGETQYF.

The chain uses TRBV6-1 and TRBJ1-1, with 10 bases aligning to TRBD1. V shed 2 bases, J shed 0 bases, and the junction held 12 bases outside the gene matches. Germline CDR1 is MNHNS and CDR2 is SASEGT. The CDR3 covers 19 residues. CDR3: CASSERTGGVTPMNTEAFF. CDR3 nucleotide sequence: TGTGCCAGCAGTGAACGGACAGGGGGAGTCACCCCCATGAACACTGAAGCTTTCTTT.

The rearrangement uses TRBV5-5 and TRBJ2-7, with 8 nucleotides matching TRBD1. The V gene end was trimmed by 4 bases and the J gene end by 3 bases; junction bases not matched to a gene: 6. Germline V lookup: CDR1 SGHKS, CDR2 YYEKEE (reference sequence). This CDR3 has 14 amino acids. The CDR3 here is CASSRTGGGYEQYF. The CDR3 nucleotides are TGTGCCAGCAGCCGTACAGGGGGAGGCTACGAGCAGTACTTC.

The V gene is TRBV5-1, the J gene TRBJ1-2; TRBD1 might be the D (6 bases). This CDR3 comprises 13 residues. Trimming left V 4 bases short and J 6 bases short, with 13 bases between. Per germline, CDR1 SGHRS and CDR2 YFSETQ. The CDR3 DNA is TGCGCCAGCAGCCGAGGGGGTGTAGATGGCTACACCTTC. Amino acids: CASSRGGVDGYTF.

The chain links TRBV11-3 to TRBJ2-1; the match to TRBD2 covers 8 bases. Germline lookup yields CDR1 SGHNT and CDR2 YENEEA. The CDR3 is made up of 12 amino acids. V dropped 5 bases and J dropped 8; count of bases not matched to a gene: 2. The CDR3 DNA reads as TGTGCCAGCAGCCGGACTAGCCATGAGCAGTTCTTC. It yields the protein CASSRTSHEQFF.

This chain connects TRBV5-1 to TRBJ1-3; 10 bases fit TRBD1. The V gene end was trimmed by 4 bases and the J gene end by 2 bases; junction bases not matched to a gene: 3. The germline gives CDR1 SGHRS, CDR2 YFSETQ. CDR3 length: 15 residues. CDR3 amino acids: CASSLGQGAGNTIYF. CDR3 DNA sequence: TGCGCCAGCAGCCTAGGACAGGGGGCTGGAAACACCATATATTTT. Supplemented by reference TRBV5-1 and TRBJ1-3, the full variable domain reads KAGVTQTPRYLIKTRGQQVTLSCSPISGHRSVSWYQQTPGQGLQFLFEYFSETQRNKGNFPGRFSGRQFSNSRSEMNVSTLELGDSALYLCASSLGQGAGNTIYFGEGSWLTVV.